The source of this T cell receptor (beta chain) is a study of blood T cell repertoires in COVID-19. Study details: From T cells, B-cell-depleted T cells, or PBMCs came the material, which was cDNA or gDNA.

V dropped 2 bases and J dropped 0; count of bases not matched to a gene: 4. CDR3 length: 16 residues. Germline CDR1 GTSNPN, CDR2 SVGIG (reference sequence). The assay was immunoSEQ multiplex PCR, and TCRdb's table has in-frame clones only and misses some. This sample has roughly 59,000 clones, with around 83% found just once. The rearrangement joins TRBV30 to TRBJ1-3; 10 bases map to TRBD1. The receptor's source is a woman of 80 years or more with acute or convalescent COVID-19. The sample was peripheral blood. In DNA, the CDR3 is TGTGCCTGGAGTTGGACAGGGGGATCCTCTGGAAACACCATATATTTT. Encoded protein: CAWSWTGGSSGNTIYF.